Sequencing of this T cell receptor beta chain was carried out in a study of T cell changes during pregnancy in multiple sclerosis. Sequenced by immunoSEQ multiplex PCR; TCRdb stores in-frame clones only, minus some. This table holds about 40,000 clones, 85% to 90% found once. The CDR3 is 16 residues long. Germline lookup yields CDR1 MNHNY and CDR2 SVGAGI (reference sequence). V was pared by 6 bases and J by 1 base, with 17 bases between. The sequence came from a female donor in good health, enrolled as a control in a pregnancy study. Sequenced material: peripheral blood, taken in the second trimester of pregnancy. The chain joins TRBV6-6 to TRBJ2-3, with D possibly matching TRBD2 (7 bases). The CDR3 protein is CASRNKGGPGTDTQYF. The DNA for the CDR3 is TGTGCCAGCAGGAATAAGGGGGGGCCGGGCACAGATACGCAGTATTTT.